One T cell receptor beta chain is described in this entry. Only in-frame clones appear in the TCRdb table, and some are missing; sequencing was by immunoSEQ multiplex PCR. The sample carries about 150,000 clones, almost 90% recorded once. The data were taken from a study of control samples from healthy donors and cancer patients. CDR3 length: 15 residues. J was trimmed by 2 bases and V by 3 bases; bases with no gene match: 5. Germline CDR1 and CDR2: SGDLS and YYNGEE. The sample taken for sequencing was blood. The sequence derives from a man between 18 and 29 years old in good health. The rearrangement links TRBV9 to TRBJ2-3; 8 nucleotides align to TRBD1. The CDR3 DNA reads TGTGCCAGCAGCGCCAGACAGGGGACCACAGATACGCAGTATTTT. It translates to CASSARQGTTDTQYF.